What follows are 20 T cell receptor beta chains derived from one specimen sequenced in a study of siplizumab effects on memory and regulatory T cells. Profiling relied on immunoSEQ multiplex PCR, and the TCRdb table lists in-frame clones only, not all of them. Here the sample spans about 50,000 clones, over 75% being singletons. Source material: naive CD8+ T cells sorted from blood. The receptors were sampled from a human donor in good health.

The V call is TRBV7-9, the J call TRBJ2-5; 11 nucleotides align to TRBD2. In germline, CDR1 is SEHNR, CDR2 FQNEAQ (reference sequence). The CDR3 is 18 residues long. Germline trimming cut 3 bases from V and 5 bases from J; bases unmatched to any gene: 14. The CDR3 spells CASSLGVMSASGGETQYF. CDR3 nucleotide sequence: TGTGCCAGCAGCTTGGGAGTAATGTCGGCTAGCGGGGGGGAGACCCAGTACTTC.

On this clone itself: The junction and the germline gene differ at one end; a read error may be behind it. This sequence joins TRBV7-7 and TRBJ2-7; no definite D call. CDR3 length: 13 amino acids. Germline lookup yields CDR1 SSHAT and CDR2 FNYEAQ (reference sequence). The CDR3 here is CASSFGEAYEQYF. The CDR3 DNA is TGTGCTAGCAGCTTCGGAGAAGCCTACGAGCAGTACTTC.

This chain connects TRBV7-9 to TRBJ1-1; unclear D gene. Between the trimmed V and J ends, which lost 6 bases and 1 base, there was a span of 9 bases. The CDR3 loop spans 13 amino acids. Per germline, CDR1 SEHNR and CDR2 FQNEAQ (reference sequence). The CDR3: CASRGDWNTEAFF. The CDR3 region has the DNA TGTGCCAGCAGAGGAGACTGGAACACTGAAGCTTTCTTT.

The gene calls are TRBV6-5 and TRBJ1-4, with a tentative D call TRBD1 (5 bases). The CDR3 consists of 14 residues. Germline CDR1 reads MNHEY; CDR2 reads SVGAGI. Trimming took 2 bases from V and 5 from J, leaving 9 bases between them. The CDR3, as DNA: TGTGCCAGCAGTTACGCGGCAGGGAATGAAAAACTGTTTTTT. It specifies CASSYAAGNEKLFF.

The chain combines TRBV4-1 with TRBJ2-7, with D possibly matching TRBD1 (6 bases). V was clipped by 0 bases and J by 2 bases, with 11 bases between them. The CDR3 covers 15 residues. The germline V gene encodes CDR1 MGHRA and CDR2 YSYEKL. As DNA, the CDR3 is TGCGCCAGCAGCCAAGATCCAGACAGGCCCTACGAGCAGTACTTC. Translating gives CASSQDPDRPYEQYF.

The chain employs TRBV27 and TRBJ1-2; TRBD1 matches at 9 bases. Germline CDR1 and CDR2: MNHEY and SMNVEV (reference sequence). The CDR3 is 15 amino acids. Unmatched junction bases numbered 10, after V lost 5 bases and J lost 6 bases. CDR3 amino acids: CASSPIPGTGNGYTF. CDR3 in DNA: TGTGCCAGCAGTCCGATCCCCGGGACAGGGAATGGCTACACCTTC.

J is TRBJ2-3 and V is TRBV7-6; a possible D gene is TRBD1 (6 bases). There are 18 residues in the CDR3. Germline V gene lookup returns CDR1 SGHVS and CDR2 FNYEAQ. V shed 6 bases and J shed 0 bases, with 22 bases lying between them. The CDR3 region is CASSRTASVGTSTDTQYF. The CDR3 DNA sequence: TGTGCCAGCAGTAGGACAGCCAGCGTGGGCACTAGCACAGATACGCAGTATTTT.

The V and J genes are TRBV9 and TRBJ2-7, with D perhaps matching TRBD1 (6 bases). Trimming stripped 0 bases from V and 6 bases from J, with 10 bases between. Germline values: CDR1 SGDLS, CDR2 YYNGEE. The CDR3 has 13 residues. This CDR3 reads CASSVEGVSEQYF. The CDR3, as DNA: TGTGCCAGCAGCGTAGAGGGGGTTAGCGAGCAGTACTTC.

The chain employs TRBV7-9 and TRBJ1-1; 7 nucleotides align to TRBD1. The CDR3 has 13 residues. Germline CDR1 and CDR2: SEHNR and FQNEAQ (reference sequence). J was trimmed by 4 bases and V by 4 bases; bases with no gene match: 3. CDR3 protein: CASSSDRVTEAFF. CDR3 nucleotide sequence: TGTGCCAGCAGCTCCGACAGGGTCACTGAAGCTTTCTTT.

The J gene is TRBJ2-1, the V gene TRBV7-9; perhaps TRBD2 as D (6 bases). CDR3 size: 15 residues. Trimming took off 5 bases at V and 6 bases at J, with 17 bases between the two ends. Germline V CDR1 and CDR2: SEHNR, FQNEAQ (reference sequence). This CDR3 reads CASSPSGGASNEQFF. CDR3 nucleotide sequence: TGTGCCAGCAGCCCCTCTGGCGGGGCTTCCAATGAGCAGTTCTTC.

J is TRBJ2-5 and V is TRBV25-1; tentatively, D is TRBD1 or TRBD2 (5 bases each). The J call is in doubt because the DNA end fits TRBJ2-7 better. The CDR3 extends over 14 amino acids. In germline, CDR1 is MGHDK, CDR2 SYGVNS. For the CDR3, the DNA is TGTGCCAGCAGTGAAGTTGGGGGTTCCTACGAGCAGTACTTC. Its translation: CASSEVGGSYEQYF.

The chain is built from TRBV27 and TRBJ2-1; D unresolved. Germline V gene sequence: CDR1 MNHEY, CDR2 SMNVEV (reference sequence). V shed 4 bases and J shed 7 bases, with 17 bases lying between them. The CDR3 covers 15 residues. This CDR3 is CASSSVGPTSNEQFF. The CDR3 region has the DNA TGTGCCAGCAGTTCCGTTGGACCGACGAGTAATGAGCAGTTCTTC.

V and J are TRBV10-3 and TRBJ1-1; D perhaps matches TRBD1 (5 bases). The CDR3 loop spans 13 amino acids. V lost 3 bases and J lost 6, with 11 bases in between. In germline, CDR1 is ENHRY, CDR2 SYGVKD. The CDR3 here is CAISDRVVPEAFF. CDR3 nucleotide sequence: TGTGCCATCAGTGACAGGGTTGTCCCTGAAGCTTTCTTT.

V is TRBV18 and J is TRBJ1-1, with a tentative D call TRBD1 (6 bases). Germline CDR1 and CDR2: KGHSH and LQKENI. The V end lost 8 bases, the J end lost 7 bases, and 20 bases lay between the germline ends. The CDR3 extends over 14 amino acids. For the CDR3, the DNA is TGTGCCAGCACCTCGACAGGCTGGGGATTTGAAGCTTTCTTT. This translates into CASTSTGWGFEAFF.

A few counts support this clone. The rearrangement uses TRBV19 and TRBJ1-2; 9 bases fit TRBD1. CDR1 is LNHDA, CDR2 SQIVND, per germline (reference sequence). Trimming removed 8 bases from V and 8 bases from J; junction bases left unmatched: 3. The CDR3 is 11 residues long. The chain's CDR3 is CASGTGQGYTF. The CDR3 DNA reads as TGTGCCAGTGGGACAGGGCAGGGCTACACCTTC.

The chain links TRBV4-2 to TRBJ2-5, with D unresolved. V lost 0 bases and J 1 base, leaving 6 bases between the germline ends. Germline V gene lookup returns CDR1 LGHNA and CDR2 YNFKEQ. This CDR3 is 14 amino acids long. This chain's CDR3 is CASSQEVAQETQYF. DNA of the CDR3: TGTGCCAGCAGCCAAGAAGTCGCCCAAGAGACCCAGTACTTC.

V and J are TRBV23-1 and TRBJ1-5; D is unclear. TRBV23-1 is an ORF, and what it does is uncertain. This CDR3 is 13 amino acids long. The V end was cut by 8 bases, the J end by 6 bases, with 14 bases between. CDR3 coding DNA: TGCGCCAGCGGTACCTGGGCTGGTCAGCCCCAGCATTTT. Its translation is CASGTWAGQPQHF.

CDR3: CSVEAWGAGPSGNTIYF. CDR3 coding DNA: TGCAGCGTTGAAGCATGGGGAGCAGGTCCCTCTGGAAACACCATATATTTT. The chain links TRBV29-1 to TRBJ1-3; D unresolved. This CDR3 is built from 17 residues. Germline assignment: CDR1 SQVTM and CDR2 ANQGSEA. The V and J ends lost 1 base and 0 bases respectively, with 16 bases between them.

V usage is TRBV9 and J usage is TRBJ2-1, with 7 bases identical to TRBD2. V was pared by 2 bases and J by 7 bases, with 9 bases of the junction left unmatched. CDR3 length: 15 residues. Germline CDR1 and CDR2: SGDLS and YYNGEE. The CDR3 sequence is CASSVGGSSGNEQFF. CDR3 DNA sequence: TGTGCCAGCAGCGTGGGAGGGAGCTCCGGAAATGAGCAGTTCTTC.

This clone came up once. The rearrangement links TRBV27 to TRBJ2-7; 12 bases align to TRBD2. Looked up from germline, CDR1 is MNHEY and CDR2 is SMNVEV (reference sequence). The V segment lost 6 bases and the J segment 5 bases; nucleotides outside the gene matches: 5. The CDR3 runs 14 residues. The CDR3 DNA reads TGTGCCAGCAGAGGACTAGCGGGGCCCCACGAGCAGTACTTC. This gives the protein CASRGLAGPHEQYF.